These 20 T cell receptor beta chains came from one sample sequenced in a study of blood T cell repertoires in COVID-19. Measured with immunoSEQ multiplex PCR; TCRdb has only the in-frame clones, and not every one. The table includes hundreds of thousands of clones, about three quarters detected once. Sequenced: peripheral blood. The receptors derive from an elderly woman with acute or convalescent COVID-19.

V is TRBV7-8 and J is TRBJ1-5; D not resolved. The V gene's germline CDR1 is SGHVS and CDR2 FQNEAQ. The CDR3 has 13 amino acids. Trimming stripped 1 base from V and 8 bases from J, with 9 bases between. The CDR3 nucleotides read TGTGCCAGCAGCTTAGGATCATCAGAGCCCCAGCATTTT. This translates into CASSLGSSEPQHF.

V usage is TRBV18 and J usage is TRBJ2-1; tentatively, D is TRBD2 (5 bases). Per the germline V gene, CDR1 is KGHSH and CDR2 is LQKENI. V dropped 0 bases and J dropped 7 bases, with 16 bases sitting between them. This CDR3 is built from 16 residues. The CDR3 DNA is TGTGCCAGCTCACCACCGTCGGGGTTTCTTGTAAATGAGCAGTTCTTC. Protein sequence: CASSPPSGFLVNEQFF.

The gene calls are TRBV7-9 and TRBJ1-5; 9 bases are shared with TRBD1. The V segment lost 5 bases and the J segment 0 bases; nucleotides outside the gene matches: 14. CDR3 length: 19 residues. Germline CDR1 is SEHNR and CDR2 is FQNEAQ (reference sequence). The CDR3 region has the DNA TGTGCCAGCAGCGCTCTAACAGGGGGCGTTAGTAATAGCAATCAGCCCCAGCATTTT. Translating it yields CASSALTGGVSNSNQPQHF.

The rearrangement joins TRBV20-1 to TRBJ2-7; tentatively, D is TRBD2 (6 bases). The CDR3 is 11 residues long. The V gene lost 4 bases and the J gene lost 7 bases, with 11 bases spanning the gap. From germline, CDR1 is DFQATT and CDR2 SNEGSKA (reference sequence). CDR3 sequence reads: CSAMGREEQYF. The DNA for the CDR3 is TGCAGTGCTATGGGTCGGGAGGAGCAGTACTTC.

The V gene is TRBV12-3 or TRBV12-4, the J gene TRBJ2-5; D may be TRBD1 (6 bases). V lost 6 bases to trimming and J lost 13 bases, with 18 bases between them. The CDR3 runs 12 residues. The CDR3 here is CASSLLGTGWYF. DNA for the CDR3: TGTGCCAGCAGCCTCCTCGGCACAGGGTGGTACTTC.

This sequence joins TRBV7-2 and TRBJ1-1; TRBD1 aligns across 7 bases. J was trimmed by 4 bases and V by 5 bases; bases with no gene match: 16. Germline values: CDR1 SGHTA, CDR2 FQGNSA. The CDR3 covers 17 residues. As DNA, the CDR3 is TGTGCCAGCAGCCCCCGGGAGACAGGGTATGTAGGCACTGAAGCTTTCTTT. Translated: CASSPRETGYVGTEAFF.

The chain carries TRBV9 and TRBJ2-7, with TRBD2 matching 9 bases. This CDR3 has 15 residues. CDR1 is SGDLS and CDR2 is YYNGEE in the germline V gene. V shed 1 base and J 0 bases; nucleotides not matched to a gene: 2. CDR3 sequence (DNA): TGTGCCAGCAGCGTACTAGCGGGGAGCTCCTACGAGCAGTACTTC. Translation: CASSVLAGSSYEQYF.

The chain uses TRBV12-5 and TRBJ2-3; the match to TRBD1 covers 7 bases. CDR3 length: 17 amino acids. The trim removed 6 bases at V and 0 bases at J, leaving 12 bases unmatched. From germline, CDR1 is LGHNT and CDR2 FRNRAP. The CDR3 coding sequence is TGTGCTAGTGGACCCCCCAGGGGGAGCGGTAGCACAGATACGCAGTATTTT. Its protein is CASGPPRGSGSTDTQYF.

The chain carries TRBV5-4 and TRBJ2-2; D gene unclear. V was trimmed by 0 bases and J by 1 base, leaving 7 bases between them. Germline CDR1 SGHNT, CDR2 YYREEE (reference sequence). The CDR3 has 15 residues. The CDR3 DNA follows: TGTGCCAGCAGCTTGGCTCCAGGGAACACCGGGGAGCTGTTTTTT. Translating it yields CASSLAPGNTGELFF.

CDR3 sequence reads: CASSLGGGNTGELFF. The CDR3, as DNA: TGTGCCAGCAGCTTGGGCGGGGGTAACACCGGGGAGCTGTTTTTT. The gene calls are TRBV5-4 and TRBJ2-2; 7 nucleotides line up with TRBD2. This CDR3 is 15 amino acids long. Germline-derived CDR1 and CDR2 are SGHNT and YYREEE (reference sequence). Unmatched junction bases numbered 1, after V lost 0 bases and J lost 2 bases.

In this sample, this clone turned up once. The chain carries TRBV7-9 and TRBJ2-2; 11 nucleotides line up with TRBD2. The V gene's germline CDR1 is SEHNR and CDR2 FQNEAQ (reference sequence). The V segment lost 5 bases and the J segment 1 base; nucleotides outside the gene matches: 9. The CDR3 runs 18 residues. The CDR3 DNA follows: TGTGCCAGCAGCCCCTTCCCCGGACTAGCGGGGAACACCGGGGAGCTGTTTTTT. As protein: CASSPFPGLAGNTGELFF.

This clone has only a few counts. The CDR3 region is CASSSEREWDQETQYF. CDR3 nucleotide sequence: TGTGCCAGCAGCTCTGAACGGGAGTGGGACCAAGAGACCCAGTACTTC. The V call is TRBV5-6, the J call TRBJ2-5; weak D call: TRBD2 (6 bases). The length of the CDR3 is 16 residues. The germline V gene encodes CDR1 SGHDT and CDR2 YYEEEE. V lost 3 bases to trimming and J lost 0 bases, with 15 bases between them.

A single count supports this clone. The chain uses TRBV6-5 and TRBJ1-3, with D maybe TRBD1 (6 bases). V shed 2 bases and J shed 0 bases, with 8 bases lying between them. The length of the CDR3 is 15 residues. CDR1 is MNHEY, CDR2 SVGAGI, per germline. CDR3: CASSYGQLSGNTIYF. The CDR3 coding sequence is TGTGCCAGCAGTTACGGACAGCTCTCTGGAAACACCATATATTTT.

The rearrangement joins TRBV5-8 to TRBJ2-6; D is unresolved. Germline assignment: CDR1 SGHTS and CDR2 YDEGEE. The CDR3 loop spans 16 amino acids. Between the trimmed V and J ends, which lost 3 bases and 0 bases, there was a span of 10 bases. Here the CDR3 reads CASSSGGFSGANVLTF. The CDR3 DNA reads as TGTGCCAGCAGCTCGGGTGGGTTCTCTGGGGCCAACGTCCTGACTTTC.

V and J are TRBV29-1 and TRBJ2-1; 7 nucleotides align to TRBD2. The CDR3 runs 13 residues. CDR1 and CDR2 from the germline V gene are SQVTM and ANQGSEA. V gave up 5 bases and J gave up 5 bases; unmatched junction bases: 6. CDR3 region: CSVRGSYDNEQFF. CDR3 DNA: TGCAGCGTTCGCGGGAGTTACGACAATGAGCAGTTCTTC.

CDR3 amino acids: CATSGVLRYNEQFF. The CDR3, as DNA: TGTGCCACATCCGGGGTTCTTCGGTACAATGAGCAGTTCTTC. This chain links TRBV27 with TRBJ2-1; possible D gene TRBD2, 5 bases. The CDR3 consists of 14 residues. V was trimmed by 10 bases and J by 4 bases, leaving 17 bases between them. Germline V gives CDR1 MNHEY, CDR2 SMNVEV (reference sequence).

The rearrangement links TRBV19 to TRBJ1-5; 9 nucleotides align to TRBD1. CDR1 LNHDA and CDR2 SQIVND come from the germline V gene (reference sequence). The CDR3 runs 15 residues. The V gene end was trimmed by 8 bases and the J gene end by 5 bases; junction bases not matched to a gene: 10. The CDR3 loop is CASQMTGGVDQPQHF. For the CDR3, the DNA is TGTGCCAGTCAGATGACAGGGGGGGTTGATCAGCCCCAGCATTTT.

The genes are TRBV7-9 and TRBJ2-3; D is perhaps TRBD2 (5 bases). The germline V gene has CDR1 SEHNR and CDR2 FQNEAQ (reference sequence). The CDR3 runs to 15 residues. V dropped 5 bases and J dropped 4 bases, with 16 bases sitting between them. The CDR3 DNA reads TGTGCCAGCAGCCCCTCGGAGGTCAGCGCAGATACGCAGTATTTT. The encoded protein is CASSPSEVSADTQYF.

The rearrangement joins TRBV19 to TRBJ2-5, with D possibly TRBD2 on 6 matching bases. The CDR3 is 15 amino acids. V lost 6 bases, J lost 3 bases, and 17 bases lay in between. Germline assignment: CDR1 LNHDA and CDR2 SQIVND (reference sequence). This CDR3 reads CASSPRRGEEETQYF. CDR3 DNA: TGTGCCAGTAGCCCAAGGAGGGGTGAGGAAGAGACCCAGTACTTC.

The chain uses TRBV3-1 (or the pseudogene TRBV3-2) and TRBJ2-5; 14 bases align to TRBD2. The trim removed 1 base at V and 5 bases at J, leaving 6 bases unmatched. This CDR3 is built from 17 residues. Germline lookup yields CDR1 LGHDT and CDR2 YNNKEL (reference sequence). This chain's CDR3 is CASSQAGGLAGVETQYF. CDR3 in DNA: TGTGCCAGCAGCCAAGCCGGGGGACTAGCGGGGGTGGAGACCCAGTACTTC.